Below are 23 T cell receptor beta chains sequenced from a single sample in a study of blood T cells in healthy people across ages. Together with a sample-barcoded 5' primer, a J-beta primer mix was included in a second PCR lasting roughly 6 to 12 cycles. TCRdb processed the 5' RACE reads anew with MiXCR; each CDR3 protein has one entry. The sample carries about 970,000 distinct CDR3 sequences, just over 50% recorded once. Material for sequencing was blood. These receptors were collected from a woman in her fifties or sixties in good health.

This rearrangement joins TRBV2 to TRBJ2-1; 12 bases are shared with TRBD2. CDR1 is SNHLY and CDR2 is FYNNEI in the germline V gene. CDR3 length: 16 amino acids. V shed 6 bases and J 8 bases; nucleotides not matched to a gene: 11. This CDR3 reads CASRAPSGRGAYEQFF. In nucleotides, the CDR3 is TGTGCCAGCAGGGCCCCTAGCGGGAGGGGAGCTTATGAGCAGTTCTTC.

The chain has TRBV20-1 and TRBJ2-1, with unresolved D. V lost 0 bases and J 9 bases, leaving 6 bases between the germline ends. Per the germline V gene, CDR1 is DFQATT and CDR2 is SNEGSKA (reference sequence). The CDR3 contains 11 residues. The DNA of the CDR3 is TGCAGTGCTAGAGAAAACGGTGAGCAGTTCTTC. Protein: CSARENGEQFF.

The V gene is TRBV6-5, the J gene TRBJ2-4, with D tentatively TRBD1 (6 bases). Germline loops: CDR1 MNHEY, CDR2 SVGAGI. V was shortened by 7 bases and J by 13 bases, with 26 bases between the two germline ends. This CDR3 has 15 residues. The CDR3 DNA sequence: TGTGCCAGCAAACCAGACAGGTCTCTGTGGAATGAGCAGTACTTC. Amino acids: CASKPDRSLWNEQYF.

J is TRBJ2-5 and V is TRBV4-1; maybe TRBD2 (5 bases). V lost 1 base and J lost 5, with 8 bases in between. In germline, CDR1 is MGHRA, CDR2 YSYEKL. The CDR3 runs 13 residues. The CDR3, as DNA: TGCGCCAGCAGCCAAGGTGTAGCGGAGACCCAGTACTTC. Amino acid sequence: CASSQGVAETQYF.

The chain has TRBV20-1 and TRBJ2-7, with D possibly called TRBD1 or TRBD2 (5 bases each). Germline V gene data show CDR1 as DFQATT and CDR2 as SNEGSKA (reference sequence). CDR3 size: 16 residues. V lost 0 bases, J lost 0 bases, and 15 bases lay in between. The CDR3 DNA reads as TGCAGTGCTAGAGATTGGGGCGAGGGGACCTCCTACGAGCAGTACTTC. Amino acid sequence: CSARDWGEGTSYEQYF.

The J gene is TRBJ1-1, the V gene TRBV5-5; D gene ambiguous. Germline values: CDR1 SGHKS, CDR2 YYEKEE (reference sequence). The V gene lost 0 bases and the J gene lost 0 bases, with 12 bases spanning the gap. The length of the CDR3 is 16 residues. Here the CDR3 DNA reads TGTGCCAGCAGCTTGGCGTCGGAAAGATTGAACACTGAAGCTTTCTTT. Translating it yields CASSLASERLNTEAFF.

Concerning this clonotype itself: One end of the junction fails to match germline, which may point to a read error. The chain carries TRBV20-1 and TRBJ2-1; 10 positions match TRBD2. The CDR3 is 13 residues long. CDR1 is DFQATT and CDR2 is SNEGSKA in the germline V gene (reference sequence). The DNA of the CDR3 is TGCAGTGCAACGGGACTAGCGAACAACGAGCAGTTCTTC. Encoded protein: CSATGLANNEQFF.

This chain connects TRBV7-8 to TRBJ2-1, with 7 bases lining up with TRBD2. Trimming removed 5 bases from V and 13 bases from J; junction bases left unmatched: 17. Germline V gene lookup returns CDR1 SGHVS and CDR2 FQNEAQ. The CDR3 has 15 amino acids. For the CDR3, the DNA is TGTGCCAGCAGCAGGAGCGGGATCGAGGGAATGAAACAGTTCTTC. Protein product: CASSRSGIEGMKQFF.

The chain joins TRBV6-5 to TRBJ2-7; D not resolved. The germline gives CDR1 MNHEY, CDR2 SVGAGI. CDR3 length: 14 residues. V was trimmed by 3 bases and J by 4 bases, leaving 13 bases between them. CDR3 sequence: CASSYAVIPYEQYF. The CDR3 DNA is TGTGCCAGCAGTTATGCGGTAATTCCATACGAGCAGTACTTC.

The chain is built from TRBV10-3 and TRBJ1-6; the D is unclear. The CDR3 length is 15 residues. Germline values: CDR1 ENHRY, CDR2 SYGVKD. V was clipped by 1 base and J by 5 bases, with 9 bases between them. The CDR3 DNA reads TGTGCCATCAGTGAGTTGCCGGGTGATAATTCACCCCTCCACTTT. It is translated as CAISELPGDNSPLHF.

The chain is built from TRBV12-3 or TRBV12-4 and TRBJ1-4, with D tentatively TRBD1 (5 bases). This CDR3 has 14 residues. V dropped 3 bases and J dropped 8 bases, with 13 bases sitting between them. The CDR3 region is CASSLQGRREKLFF. CDR3 in DNA: TGTGCCAGCAGTTTGCAGGGTCGGAGGGAAAAACTGTTTTTT.

The genes are TRBV28 and TRBJ2-3; D gene ambiguous. The CDR3 has 15 amino acids. Germline CDR1 and CDR2: MDHEN and SYDVKM. V lost 4 bases, J lost 0 bases, and 11 bases lay in between. The CDR3 spells CASSYPGTSTDTQYF. CDR3 DNA: TGTGCCAGCAGTTATCCAGGAACTAGCACAGATACGCAGTATTTT.

The V and J genes are TRBV28 and TRBJ2-7; D is possibly TRBD1 (6 bases). CDR3 size: 14 residues. Germline CDR1 MDHEN, CDR2 SYDVKM. The V and J ends lost 7 bases and 7 bases respectively, with 20 bases between them. The CDR3 coding sequence is TGTGCCAGCACCGACCGGACAGCGGTTGAGGAGCAGTACTTC. It is translated as CASTDRTAVEEQYF.

The chain links TRBV27 to TRBJ2-4, with 8 bases identical to TRBD2. The DNA end is more similar to TRBJ2-5, so the J call may be wrong. CDR3 size: 15 residues. Germline CDR1 reads MNHEY; CDR2 reads SMNVEV (reference sequence). The CDR3 DNA is TGTGCCAGCAGTCGAAGCGGGAGTTGGCAAGAGACCCAGTACTTC. The encoded protein is CASSRSGSWQETQYF.

This clonotype was found a few times. The chain uses TRBV12-3 or TRBV12-4 and TRBJ2-7, with 8 bases matching TRBD2. J lost 7 bases, V lost 1 base, and 6 bases had no gene match. The CDR3 has 14 residues. The CDR3 here is CASSLDGLAGEQYF. In nucleotides, the CDR3 is TGTGCCAGCAGTTTAGATGGACTAGCAGGGGAGCAGTACTTC.

V is TRBV15 and J is TRBJ2-1; TRBD2 is a possible D gene (5 bases). The CDR3 runs to 14 residues. Per germline, CDR1 LNHNV and CDR2 YYDKDF (reference sequence). With 2 bases removed from V and 4 bases from J, the gap between germline ends came to 9 bases. CDR3 sequence: CATSRTGNYNEQFF. The CDR3, as DNA: TGTGCCACCAGCAGAACGGGAAATTACAATGAGCAGTTCTTC. The complete variable domain, with remaining parts taken from reference TRBV15 and TRBJ2-1, reads DAMVIQNPRYQVTQFGKPVTLSCSQTLNHNVMYWYQQKSSQAPKLLFHYYDKDFNNEADTPDNFQSRRPNTSFCFLDIRSPGLGDTAMYLCATSRTGNYNEQFFGPGTRLTVL.

V and J are TRBV4-2 and TRBJ1-5; no clear D. With 0 bases removed from V and 10 bases from J, the gap between germline ends came to 10 bases. Per the germline V gene, CDR1 is LGHNA and CDR2 is YNFKEQ. CDR3 length: 13 residues. CDR3 DNA: TGTGCCAGCAGCCAAGAATCAAAGGTTCCCCAGCATTTT. As protein: CASSQESKVPQHF.

The rearrangement joins TRBV19 to TRBJ2-3, with D tentatively TRBD2 (5 bases). The germline V and J ends were trimmed by 1 base and 3 bases, with 11 bases remaining between them. CDR3 length equals 15 residues. CDR1 and CDR2 from the germline V gene are LNHDA and SQIVND (reference sequence). CDR3 loop: CASSIGFGETDTQYF. DNA for the CDR3: TGTGCCAGTAGTATAGGGTTTGGGGAGACAGATACGCAGTATTTT.

This chain joins TRBV20-1 and TRBJ2-1, with TRBD2 identical over 8 bases. The J call may be in error: the DNA end matches TRBJ2-7 better. This CDR3 has 16 residues. In germline, CDR1 is DFQATT, CDR2 SNEGSKA (reference sequence). CDR3 DNA sequence: TGCAGTGCCATTCCCGGGAGGGCCGTCTCCTACAATGAGCAGTACTTC. It codes for CSAIPGRAVSYNEQYF.

The chain carries TRBV28 and TRBJ2-1; 12 bases agree with TRBD2. J was trimmed by 6 bases and V by 2 bases; bases with no gene match: 8. The CDR3 is 17 amino acids. Germline CDR1 is MDHEN and CDR2 is SYDVKM. The CDR3 coding sequence is TGTGCCAGCAGTTTAATCCTAGCGGGAGGGCCAGTCAATGAGCAGTTCTTC. Translated: CASSLILAGGPVNEQFF.

The CDR3 coding sequence is TGTGCCAGCAGCTTTCTAGCGGGAGGGCCTGGTGAGACCCAGTACTTC. As protein: CASSFLAGGPGETQYF. The gene calls are TRBV7-9 and TRBJ2-5, with TRBD2 matching over 12 bases. Germline lookup yields CDR1 SEHNR and CDR2 FQNEAQ (reference sequence). CDR3 size: 16 residues. Losses at the gene ends were 3 bases for V and 5 bases for J; bases not matched to a gene: 7.

V and J are TRBV10-2 and TRBJ2-7; either TRBD1 or TRBD2 may fit D (5 bases each). V lost 7 bases and J 0 bases, leaving 10 bases between the germline ends. The CDR3 is 13 amino acids. Germline CDR1 WSHSY, CDR2 SAAADI. CDR3 sequence reads: CASTLGDSYEQYF. Here the CDR3 DNA reads TGCGCCAGCACCCTGGGGGACTCCTACGAGCAGTACTTC.

The rearrangement joins TRBV4-3 to TRBJ1-5; D is unresolved. Trimming cost V 4 bases and J 3 bases, with 10 bases left between them. Germline V gene sequence: CDR1 LGHNA, CDR2 YSLEER. The CDR3 sequence is 14 residues long. The CDR3 DNA sequence: TGCGCCAGCAGCCCGTCCCAGTTCAATCAGCCCCAGCATTTT. The encoded protein is CASSPSQFNQPQHF.